The source of this T cell receptor beta chain is a study of chemoradiotherapy in HPV16-positive cancers. Study conclusions and caveats: Candidate HPV-specific clones and E7-related TCR motifs grew in tumor during treatment. Functional assays defining HPV-specific T cells used only two HPV16-positive patients.

TCRdb's table, derived via immunoSEQ multiplex PCR, lists solely in-frame clones and lacks some. The data show fewer than 25,000 clones, with more than 90% seen just once and roughly 15% held by the top ten. Repeated repertoire sampling spanned the course of chemoradiotherapy. Germline-derived CDR1 and CDR2 are SGHKS and YYEKEE (reference sequence). Trimming took off 0 bases at V and 3 bases at J, with 4 bases between the two ends. This CDR3 is 13 amino acids long. In regard to this clone: Its cognate antigen is unknown.

The chain couples TRBV5-5 to TRBJ1-3; D remains ambiguous. The sample consisted of blood, taken from a patient who underwent chemoradiotherapy. This receptor was obtained from a human donor with HPV-associated anogenital cancer. The CDR3 sequence is CASSLGSGNTIYF. CDR3 nucleotide sequence: TGTGCCAGCAGCTTGGGGAGTGGAAACACCATATATTTT. Drawing the rest from reference TRBV5-5 and TRBJ1-3, the complete variable domain is DAGVTQSPTHLIKTRGQQVTLRCSPISGHKSVSWYQQVLGQGPQFIFQYYEKEERGRGNFPDRFSARQFPNYSSELNVNALLLGDSALYLCASSLGSGNTIYFGEGSWLTVV.